Below, one TCR beta chain is given with its context. The data belong to a study of control samples from healthy donors and cancer patients. The CDR3 runs 15 residues. V was shortened by 1 base and J by 6 bases, with 12 bases between the two germline ends. Germline V CDR1 and CDR2: SNHLY, FYNNEI. Generated by immunoSEQ multiplex PCR, the TCRdb table keeps only in-frame clones and is missing some. The sample records about 120,000 clones, over 75% being singletons. V gene TRBV2 combines with J gene TRBJ1-4; D is perhaps TRBD1 (6 bases). This clonotype was sampled from a woman between 50 and 59 years old with colorectal cancer. Sequenced: PBMCs. The CDR3 DNA reads as TGTGCCAGCAGTGAAGACAGGGAGGGGGATGAAAAACTGTTTTTT. This codes for CASSEDREGDEKLFF.